This T cell receptor (beta chain) derives from a study of breast tumors, draining lymph nodes, adjacent tissues. Using its own MiXCR run on the multiplex PCR reads, TCRdb lists one record per CDR3 protein. The sample comprises about 140,000 distinct CDR3 sequences, 20% to 25% of which are singletons, and about 2.4% rests with the top ten. Study findings and constraints: Data only fit, rather than demonstrated, lymph node origin of most tumor T cells. Luminal-like breast cancer showed significantly higher tumor–nontumor repertoire similarity than basal-like.

This clonotype was counted ten times or more. Its cognate antigen is unknown. Breast cancer patients provided tissue from their axillary draining lymph nodes. The V end lost 2 bases, the J end lost 0 bases, and 8 bases lay between the germline ends. The germline V gene has CDR1 SGHTS and CDR2 YDEGEE. CDR3 length: 14 residues. This chain links TRBV5-8 with TRBJ1-2; D is unclear. The sample consisted of axillary lymph node tissue. The source is a female donor with breast cancer. Some clones in this sample may be carry-over from other donors' samples. This CDR3 is CASSFRNPNYGYTF. CDR3 DNA sequence: TGTGCCAGCAGCTTCAGGAACCCTAACTATGGCTACACCTTC.